These 18 T cell receptor beta chains were all obtained from the same sample, sequenced in a study of post-analysis software for immune sequencing data. Findings and caveats of the study: TRBV5-6, TRBV5-1 and TRBV20-1 were among a handful of TRBV segments more frequent in patients than controls.

These receptors have no identified antigens. Unique molecular identifiers were present in the TCR beta cDNA libraries. Via MiXCR, TCRdb re-called the PCR reads, giving one row per CDR3 protein. The sample lists 820,000 or so distinct CDR3 sequences, approximately 57% occurring once. The sequenced sample was blood. These receptors all come from a girl aged 10-17 years with multiple sclerosis.

The chain couples TRBV4-1 to TRBJ2-3; tentatively, D is TRBD2 (6 bases). CDR1 MGHRA and CDR2 YSYEKL come from the germline V gene. The CDR3 covers 14 residues. Trimming removed 1 base at V and 5 bases at J, with 10 bases between. The chain's CDR3 is CASSQVGRGDTQYF. The CDR3 DNA follows: TGCGCCAGCAGCCAAGTCGGGAGAGGAGATACGCAGTATTTT.

The chain joins TRBV2 to TRBJ2-1; 9 bases are shared with TRBD1. This CDR3 is 15 amino acids long. Germline CDR1 reads SNHLY; CDR2 reads FYNNEI. The junction had 8 bases not matched to a gene; V was cut back by 8 bases and J by 3 bases. The CDR3 DNA follows: TGTGCCAGCCGAAACCGGGACAGGGTCTACAATGAGCAGTTCTTC. Protein sequence: CASRNRDRVYNEQFF.

The chain uses TRBV29-1 and TRBJ2-7, with a weak D call TRBD1 (6 bases). Germline V lookup: CDR1 SQVTM, CDR2 ANQGSEA. The CDR3 loop spans 16 amino acids. Trimming took 1 base from V and 6 from J, leaving 22 bases between them. The CDR3 loop is CSVEGTRTAALGEQYF. The CDR3 nucleotides are TGCAGCGTTGAAGGCACTAGGACAGCCGCTTTGGGCGAGCAGTACTTC.

Many counts were recorded for this clonotype. The genes are TRBV20-1 and TRBJ2-7; D possibly corresponds to TRBD2 (5 bases). The V and J ends lost 2 bases and 4 bases respectively, with 9 bases between them. Germline lookup yields CDR1 DFQATT and CDR2 SNEGSKA (reference sequence). CDR3 length: 12 residues. Here the CDR3 reads CSARSREYEQYF. CDR3 in DNA: TGCAGTGCTAGATCTCGGGAATACGAGCAGTACTTC.

The CDR3 bases are TGTGCCAGCAGCTTAGTAGGGATGGGGGGGGAGACCCAGTACTTC. Encoded protein: CASSLVGMGGETQYF. This chain joins TRBV11-2 and TRBJ2-5; TRBD2 matches 7 bases. The CDR3 covers 15 residues. Trimming removed 1 base from V and 5 bases from J; junction bases left unmatched: 7. In germline, CDR1 is SGHAT, CDR2 FQNNGV.

The chain has TRBV3-1 and TRBJ2-7, with TRBD1 identical over 7 bases. V trimming: 1 base; J trimming: 3 bases; junction bases outside the gene matches: 6. The CDR3 covers 15 residues. Per the germline V gene, CDR1 is LGHDT and CDR2 is YNNKEL (reference sequence). CDR3 DNA sequence: TGTGCCAGCAGCCAAGGACGAGGGGGCTACTACGAGCAGTACTTC. This gives the protein CASSQGRGGYYEQYF.

This clonotype was detected a few times. The chain recombines TRBV7-9 with TRBJ2-7; TRBD2 agrees at 8 bases. The trim removed 8 bases at V and 0 bases at J, leaving 6 bases unmatched. The CDR3 extends over 14 amino acids. Germline lookup yields CDR1 SEHNR and CDR2 FQNEAQ (reference sequence). CDR3 DNA sequence: TGTGCCAGCGGGGAGACTAGCGCCTCCTACGAGCAGTACTTC. Its translation: CASGETSASYEQYF.

The chain couples TRBV6-2 or TRBV6-3 to TRBJ2-3; 8 bases fit TRBD2. V was pared by 7 bases and J by 4 bases, with 7 bases of the junction left unmatched. Germline V lookup: CDR1 MNHEY, CDR2 SVGEGT. The CDR3 spans 14 residues. The CDR3 spells CASTVAGRPDTQYF. For the CDR3, the DNA is TGTGCCAGCACCGTAGCGGGACGTCCAGATACGCAGTATTTT.

The rearrangement uses TRBV7-6 and TRBJ2-6; the match to TRBD2 covers 13 bases. CDR1 and CDR2 from the germline V gene are SGHVS and FNYEAQ. This CDR3 comprises 19 residues. The V segment lost 5 bases and the J segment 3 bases; nucleotides outside the gene matches: 10. CDR3 nucleotide sequence: TGTGCCAGCAGCCCGGCCGGGACTAGCGGGGTGTATGGGGCCAACGTCCTGACTTTC. This gives the protein CASSPAGTSGVYGANVLTF.

The CDR3 nucleotides are TGTGCCATCAGTAGAACATCGAACACTGAAGCTTTCTTT. Residues: CAISRTSNTEAFF. This rearrangement joins TRBV10-3 to TRBJ1-1; D gene uncertain. The CDR3 sequence is 13 residues long. Germline CDR1 reads ENHRY; CDR2 reads SYGVKD. The V and J ends lost 5 bases and 1 base respectively, with 8 bases between them.

A note on this clonotype: An end of the junction differs from the germline gene, which may be a read error. The rearrangement uses TRBV27 and TRBJ2-4; 9 bases are a match to TRBD1. The J call may be incorrect, as the DNA end agrees better with TRBJ2-7. Germline V gene data show CDR1 as MNHEY and CDR2 as SMNVEV (reference sequence). The CDR3 extends over 14 amino acids. The chain's CDR3 is CASSRTGDSHEQYF. The CDR3 coding sequence is TGTGCCAGCAGCCGGACAGGGGACTCCCACGAGCAGTACTTC.

This clonotype was recorded a few times. The chain employs TRBV29-1 and TRBJ2-3; 8 bases fit TRBD1. Per the germline V gene, CDR1 is SQVTM and CDR2 is ANQGSEA. The V segment lost 6 bases and the J segment 6 bases; nucleotides outside the gene matches: 8. This CDR3 comprises 13 residues. CDR3 coding DNA: TGCAGCGTCCCACAGGGGGTTCGGGATACGCAGTATTTT. It codes for CSVPQGVRDTQYF.

This clonotype appeared a few times. This chain links TRBV15 with TRBJ2-5; D is possibly TRBD2 (6 bases). Germline assignment: CDR1 LNHNV and CDR2 YYDKDF (reference sequence). V dropped 0 bases and J dropped 11 bases, with 10 bases sitting between them. The CDR3 length is 12 residues. The CDR3 nucleotides are TGTGCCACCAGCAGAGATGGGGAGGAGCAGTACTTC. This gives the protein CATSRDGEEQYF.

The chain recombines TRBV9 with TRBJ1-5, with unresolved D. This CDR3 has 15 amino acids. V lost 0 bases and J 0 bases, leaving 7 bases between the germline ends. Germline V gives CDR1 SGDLS, CDR2 YYNGEE. The chain's CDR3 is CASSVDADSNQPQHF. DNA of the CDR3: TGTGCCAGCAGCGTAGATGCAGATAGCAATCAGCCCCAGCATTTT.

A note on this clonotype: The junction does not match germline at one end; this may be a read error. The V call is TRBV11-2, the J call TRBJ1-2, with 10 bases that match TRBD1. Germline loops: CDR1 SGHAT, CDR2 FQNNGV. This CDR3 has 14 amino acids. Here the CDR3 reads CTSSFWTGGYGYTF. The CDR3 DNA follows: TGTACCAGCAGCTTCTGGACAGGGGGCTATGGCTACACCTTC.

This rearrangement joins TRBV5-1 to TRBJ2-2; 10 bases agree with TRBD1. This CDR3 region has 15 residues. CDR1 and CDR2 from the germline V gene are SGHRS and YFSETQ. With V trimmed by 3 bases and J by 6 bases, 5 bases remained unmatched. The CDR3 sequence: CASSSIGTGAGELFF. DNA of the CDR3: TGCGCCAGCAGCTCAATCGGGACAGGGGCCGGGGAGCTGTTTTTT.

The rearrangement joins TRBV4-1 to TRBJ1-5; 9 bases are shared with TRBD1. J gave up 2 bases and V 0 bases, and 8 bases lay outside the gene matches. The V gene's germline CDR1 is MGHRA and CDR2 YSYEKL. The length of the CDR3 is 18 residues. The CDR3 DNA follows: TGCGCCAGCAGCCAAGAGGGGGGGGGACAGGGACGCAATCAGCCCCAGCATTTT. It is translated as CASSQEGGGQGRNQPQHF.

V gene TRBV29-1 combines with J gene TRBJ2-6; D is possibly TRBD2 (5 bases). Trimming left V 6 bases short and J 4 bases short, with 13 bases between. The CDR3 length is 14 residues. Germline CDR1 and CDR2: SQVTM and ANQGSEA. CDR3 sequence reads: CSVGRGTGANVLTF. In DNA, the CDR3 is TGCAGCGTGGGTCGGGGAACCGGGGCCAACGTCCTGACTTTC.